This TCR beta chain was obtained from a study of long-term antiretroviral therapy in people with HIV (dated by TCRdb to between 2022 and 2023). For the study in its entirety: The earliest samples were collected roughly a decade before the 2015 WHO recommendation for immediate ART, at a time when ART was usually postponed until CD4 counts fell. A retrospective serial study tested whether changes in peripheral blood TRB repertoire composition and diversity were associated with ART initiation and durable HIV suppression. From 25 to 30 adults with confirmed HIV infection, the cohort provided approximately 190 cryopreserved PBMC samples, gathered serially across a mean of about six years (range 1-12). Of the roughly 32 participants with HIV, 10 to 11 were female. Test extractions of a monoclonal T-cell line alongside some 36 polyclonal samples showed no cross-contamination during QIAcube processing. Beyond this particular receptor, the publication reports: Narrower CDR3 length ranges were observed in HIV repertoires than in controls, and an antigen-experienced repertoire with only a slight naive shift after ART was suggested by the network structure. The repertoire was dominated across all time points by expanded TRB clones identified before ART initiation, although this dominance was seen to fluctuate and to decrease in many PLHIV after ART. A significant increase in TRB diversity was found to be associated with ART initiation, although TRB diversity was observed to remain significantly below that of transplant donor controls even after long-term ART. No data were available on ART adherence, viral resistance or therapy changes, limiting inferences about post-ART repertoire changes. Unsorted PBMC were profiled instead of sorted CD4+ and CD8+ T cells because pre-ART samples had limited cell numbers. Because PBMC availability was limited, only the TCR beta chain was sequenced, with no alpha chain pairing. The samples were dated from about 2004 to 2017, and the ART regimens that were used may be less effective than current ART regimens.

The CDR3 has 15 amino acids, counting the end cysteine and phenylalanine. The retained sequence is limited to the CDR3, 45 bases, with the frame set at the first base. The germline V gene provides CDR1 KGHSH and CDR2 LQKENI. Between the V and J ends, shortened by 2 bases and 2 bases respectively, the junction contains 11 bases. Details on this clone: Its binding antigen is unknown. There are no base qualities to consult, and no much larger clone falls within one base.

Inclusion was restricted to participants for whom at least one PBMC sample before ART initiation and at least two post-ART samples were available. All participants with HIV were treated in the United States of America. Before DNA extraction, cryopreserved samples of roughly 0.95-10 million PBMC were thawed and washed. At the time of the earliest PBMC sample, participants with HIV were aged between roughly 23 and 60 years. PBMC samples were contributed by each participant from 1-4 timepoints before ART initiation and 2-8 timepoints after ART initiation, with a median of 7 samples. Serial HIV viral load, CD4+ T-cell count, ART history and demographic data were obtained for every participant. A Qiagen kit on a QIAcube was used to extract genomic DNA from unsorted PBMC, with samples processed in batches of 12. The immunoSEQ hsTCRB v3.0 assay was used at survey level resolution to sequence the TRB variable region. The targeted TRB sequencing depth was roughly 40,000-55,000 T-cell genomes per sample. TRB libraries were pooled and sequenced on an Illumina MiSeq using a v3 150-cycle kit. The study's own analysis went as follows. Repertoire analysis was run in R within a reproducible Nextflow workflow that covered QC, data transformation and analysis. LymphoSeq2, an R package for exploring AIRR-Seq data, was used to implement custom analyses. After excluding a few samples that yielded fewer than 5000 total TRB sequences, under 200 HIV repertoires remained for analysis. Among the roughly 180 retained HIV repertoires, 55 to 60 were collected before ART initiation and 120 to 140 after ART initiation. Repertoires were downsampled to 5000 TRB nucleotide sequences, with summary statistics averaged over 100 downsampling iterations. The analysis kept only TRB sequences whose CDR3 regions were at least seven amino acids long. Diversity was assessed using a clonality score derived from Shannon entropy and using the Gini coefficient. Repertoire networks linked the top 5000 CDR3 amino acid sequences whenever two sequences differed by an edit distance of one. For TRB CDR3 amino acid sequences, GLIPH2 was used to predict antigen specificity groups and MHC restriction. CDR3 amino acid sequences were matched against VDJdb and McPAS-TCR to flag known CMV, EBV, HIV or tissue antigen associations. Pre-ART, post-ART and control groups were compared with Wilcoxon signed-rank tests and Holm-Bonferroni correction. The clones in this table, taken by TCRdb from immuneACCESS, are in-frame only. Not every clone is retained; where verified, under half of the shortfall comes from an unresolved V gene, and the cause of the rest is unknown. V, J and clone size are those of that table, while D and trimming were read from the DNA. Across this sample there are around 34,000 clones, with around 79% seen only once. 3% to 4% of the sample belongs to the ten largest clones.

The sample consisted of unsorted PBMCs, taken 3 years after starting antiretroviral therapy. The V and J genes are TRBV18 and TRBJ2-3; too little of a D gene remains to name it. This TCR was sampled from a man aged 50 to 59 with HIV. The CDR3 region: CASSPLAGDTDTQYF. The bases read TGTGCCAGCTCACCATTAGCAGGAGACACAGATACGCAGTATTTT.